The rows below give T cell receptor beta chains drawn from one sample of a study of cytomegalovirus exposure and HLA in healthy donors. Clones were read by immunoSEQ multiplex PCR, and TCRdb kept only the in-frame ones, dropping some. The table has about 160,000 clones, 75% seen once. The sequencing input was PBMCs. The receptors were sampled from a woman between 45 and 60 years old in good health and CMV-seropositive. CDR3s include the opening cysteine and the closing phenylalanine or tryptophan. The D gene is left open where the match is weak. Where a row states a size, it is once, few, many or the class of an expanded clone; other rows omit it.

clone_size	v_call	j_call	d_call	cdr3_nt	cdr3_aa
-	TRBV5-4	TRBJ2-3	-	TGTGCCAGCAGGCGGGACGATACGCAGTATTTT	CASRRDDTQYF
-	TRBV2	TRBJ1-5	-	TGTGCCAGCACAGCAGGACTCAATCAGCCCCAGCATTTT	CASTAGLNQPQHF
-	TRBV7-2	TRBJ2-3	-	TGTGCCAGCAGCTTACATGATACGCAGTATTTT	CASSLHDTQYF
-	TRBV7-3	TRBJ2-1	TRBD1	TGTGCCAGCAGCTTAAGACAGGGAACTGAGCAGTTCTTC	CASSLRQGTEQFF
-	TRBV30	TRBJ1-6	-	TGTGCCTGGAGCGCCCTCGGACATTATAATTCACCCCTCCACTTT	CAWSALGHYNSPLHF
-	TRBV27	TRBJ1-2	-	TGTGCCAGCAGTTTACGGGGTGACTATGGCTACACCTTC	CASSLRGDYGYTF
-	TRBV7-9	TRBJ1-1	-	TGTGCCAGCAGCCTCGGGAGGGGACGAGCTTTCTTT	CASSLGRGRAFF
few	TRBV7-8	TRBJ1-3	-	TGTGCCAGCAGCTTAGGGCCCAGCAGACAGGCTAGAAACACCATATATTTT	CASSLGPSRQARNTIYF
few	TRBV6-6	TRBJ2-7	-	TGTGCCAGCAGTTACTCGCAGGGCCCCTACGAGCAGTACTTC	CASSYSQGPYEQYF
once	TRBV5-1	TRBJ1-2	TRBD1	TGCGCCAGCAGCTTCTCACCGGACAGGGTGTTGGACTATGGCTACACCTTC	CASSFSPDRVLDYGYTF
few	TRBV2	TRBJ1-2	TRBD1	TGTGCCAGCAGTGAAGAAACAGGGGGCTATGGCTACACCTTC	CASSEETGGYGYTF
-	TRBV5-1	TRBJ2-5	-	TGCGCCAGCAGCTTGGGCGGGGAGATCCAAGAGACCCAGTACTTC	CASSLGGEIQETQYF
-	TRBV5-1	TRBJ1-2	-	TGCGCCAGCAGCTCGGGCCGGACAGCCTATGGCTACACCTTC	CASSSGRTAYGYTF
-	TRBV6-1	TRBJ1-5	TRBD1	TGTGCCAGCAGCGCTAGACAGGGGGTAGAGCAGCCCCAGCATTTT	CASSARQGVEQPQHF
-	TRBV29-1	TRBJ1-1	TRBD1	TGCAGCGTTGAACCGCTAGGACAGGGGGGGACGGCTTTCTTT	CSVEPLGQGGTAFF
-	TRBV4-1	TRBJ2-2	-	TGCGCCAGCAGCCGTCTACAGGGAGGGGAGCTGTTTTTT	CASSRLQGGELFF
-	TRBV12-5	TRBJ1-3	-	TGTGCTAGTGGTTTGCCCAATTTAGCTGGAAACACCATATATTTT	CASGLPNLAGNTIYF
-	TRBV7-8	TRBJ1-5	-	TGTGCCAGCAGCGCGGATAGCAATCAGCCCCAGCATTTT	CASSADSNQPQHF
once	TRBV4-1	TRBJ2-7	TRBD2	TGCGCCAGCAGCCCCGAGACTAGCGGGGTCAATGAGCAGTACTTC	CASSPETSGVNEQYF
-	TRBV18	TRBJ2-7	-	TGTGCCAGCTCACCCGAAACAGGGACAGAGCAGTACTTC	CASSPETGTEQYF
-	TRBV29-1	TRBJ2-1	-	TGCAGCGTCGAAGGGGGGACAGCTCATTACAATGAGCAGTTCTTC	CSVEGGTAHYNEQFF
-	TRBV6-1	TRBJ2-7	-	TGTGCCAGCAGTCGGGACATAGGGACCTACGAGCAGTACTTC	CASSRDIGTYEQYF
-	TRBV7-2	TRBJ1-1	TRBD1	TGTGCCAGCAGCTTAGAAGACAGGGGTCCCTCCACTGAAGCTTTCTTT	CASSLEDRGPSTEAFF
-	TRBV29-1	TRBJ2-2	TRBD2	TGCAGTGGCGGGGGAAACACCGGGGAGCTGTTTTTT	CSGGGNTGELFF
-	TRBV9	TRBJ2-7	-	TGTGCCAGCAGCCTCGGGGTGGGGGAGCAGTACTTC	CASSLGVGEQYF
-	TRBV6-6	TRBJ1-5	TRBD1	TGTGCCAGCAGGCCCCTTGGACAGGGAGAGCAGCCCCAGCATTTT	CASRPLGQGEQPQHF
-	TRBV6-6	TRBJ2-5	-	TGTGCCAGCAGTTACACCGACAGGTCCCAAGAGACCCAGTACTTC	CASSYTDRSQETQYF